Presented here are 17 T cell receptor beta chains from one specimen sequenced in a study of molecular identifiers for immune sequencing clone quantification. Each CDR3 protein gets one entry after TCRdb re-called the PCR reads with MiXCR. The sample carries roughly 9,700 distinct CDR3 sequences, approximately 20% recorded once. The sample taken for sequencing was naive CD8+ T cells from blood, with Jurkat cell RNA spiked in. The subset: FACS-sorted CD8+CD4-CCR7+CD45RA+ naive T cells. The receptor source for this set is a human donor in good health. Some libraries in this study had Jurkat cell RNA spiked in.

In this sample, this clonotype is medium-sized (0.01 to 0.1%). This chain links TRBV6-5 with TRBJ2-1, with TRBD1 identical over 7 bases. Germline-derived CDR1 and CDR2 are MNHEY and SVGAGI. Trimming took 6 bases from V and 5 from J; bases not matched to a gene: 7. This CDR3 comprises 14 residues. In DNA form, the CDR3 reads TGTGCCAGCAGGACTGTACAGGGGAACAATGAGCAGTTCTTC. Residues: CASRTVQGNNEQFF.

This clonotype has a count of ten or more. CDR3: CASSQSPPSGRTDTQYF. The CDR3 DNA reads as TGCGCCAGCAGCCAATCACCCCCTAGCGGGAGAACAGATACGCAGTATTTT. The rearrangement links TRBV4-1 to TRBJ2-3, with 10 bases that match TRBD2. The CDR3 is made up of 17 amino acids. The germline gives CDR1 MGHRA, CDR2 YSYEKL. V lost 2 bases and J lost 3; bases outside the gene matches: 8.

This clonotype appeared a few times. The gene calls are TRBV14 and TRBJ2-1; 8 positions match TRBD2. V shed 1 base and J 8 bases; nucleotides not matched to a gene: 13. This CDR3 contains 17 residues. Per the germline V gene, CDR1 is SGHDN and CDR2 is FVKESK. CDR3 residues: CASSQVWYTSGIDEQFF. Here the CDR3 DNA reads TGTGCCAGCAGCCAAGTTTGGTATACTAGCGGTATCGATGAGCAGTTCTTC. Full variable domain (missing parts from reference TRBV14 and TRBJ2-1): EAGVTQFPSHSVIEKGQTVTLRCDPISGHDNLYWYRRVMGKEIKFLLHFVKESKQDESGMPNNRFLAERTGGTYSTLKVQPAELEDSGVYFCASSQVWYTSGIDEQFFGPGTRLTVL.

Sample share makes this clonotype medium-sized. The chain has TRBV5-1 and TRBJ2-7, with 11 bases identical to TRBD2. V trimming: 0 bases; J trimming: 3 bases; junction bases outside the gene matches: 11. The CDR3 sequence is 18 residues long. The germline V gene encodes CDR1 SGHRS and CDR2 YFSETQ. The CDR3 sequence: CASSLAPSSGGLGYEQYF. DNA for the CDR3: TGCGCCAGCAGCTTGGCCCCATCTAGCGGGGGGTTGGGCTACGAGCAGTACTTC.

This clonotype was seen more than once but under ten times. A clone one base away is much larger, so this may be a read error. The conserved final phenylalanine or tryptophan is absent from the CDR3, which likely points to a read error. The rearrangement links TRBV28 to TRBJ1-1; no definite D call. CDR3 length: 13 amino acids. The germline CDR1 and CDR2 sequences are MDHEN and SYDVKM. Trimming shortened V by 7 bases and J by 5 bases, and 14 bases separated the two germline ends. The CDR3, as DNA: TGTGCCAGCAAGCCAGATTCTGGAACTGAAGCTTTCCTT. The encoded protein is CASKPDSGTEAFL.

This clonotype is classed as medium-sized. The chain is built from TRBV7-8 and TRBJ1-5, with TRBD1 matching over 7 bases. The V segment lost 5 bases and the J segment 5 bases; nucleotides outside the gene matches: 12. This CDR3 contains 16 residues. Germline CDR1 reads SGHVS; CDR2 reads FQNEAQ. The CDR3, as DNA: TGTGCCAGCAGCGCCTACAGGGGCTTGATGGATCAGCCCCAGCATTTT. Translated: CASSAYRGLMDQPQHF. Full variable domain (rest looked up from reference TRBV7-8 and TRBJ1-5): GAGVSQSPRYKVAKRGQDVALRCDPISGHVSLFWYQQALGQGPEFLTYFQNEAQLDKSGLPSDRFFAERPEGSVSTLKIQRTQQEDSAVYLCASSAYRGLMDQPQHFGDGTRLSIL.

This clonotype was seen more than once but under ten times. V usage is TRBV24-1 and J usage is TRBJ2-4, with D uncertain. CDR1 KGHDR and CDR2 SFDVKD come from the germline V gene. Trimming removed 12 bases at V and 5 bases at J, with 10 bases between. CDR3 length: 11 amino acids. CDR3 bases: TGTGCCGCCCCTCCGGAAAACATTCAGTACTTC. It encodes CAAPPENIQYF.

V and J are TRBV27 and TRBJ1-6; D is ambiguous. This CDR3 contains 14 residues. CDR1 and CDR2 (germline): MNHEY, SMNVEV (reference sequence). V lost 2 bases and J lost 7, with 9 bases in between. CDR3 bases: TGTGCCAGCAGTTTAAACAGCCTCAATTCACCCCTCCACTTT. As protein: CASSLNSLNSPLHF.

This clonotype was counted at least ten times. The chain links TRBV19 to TRBJ1-6, with a weak D call TRBD1 (5 bases). The germline CDR1 and CDR2 sequences are LNHDA and SQIVND (reference sequence). V was clipped by 4 bases and J by 0 bases, with 13 bases between them. This CDR3 has 17 residues. The CDR3, as DNA: TGTGCCAGTAGTAGCCGGGACTTCCGCTCCTATAATTCACCCCTCCACTTT. Translating gives CASSSRDFRSYNSPLHF.

Note on this clonotype: One base away lies a much larger clone, so this may be a sequencing read error. The V gene is TRBV7-3, the J gene TRBJ2-3; TRBD1 matches 10 bases. V trimming: 5 bases; J trimming: 4 bases; junction bases outside the gene matches: 12. The germline CDR1 and CDR2 sequences are SGHTA and FQGTGA. The CDR3 is made up of 17 amino acids. DNA for the CDR3: TGTGCCAGCAGCCCCCCTCCGGGACAGGGGTCACCAGATACGCAGTATTTT. It encodes CASSPPPGQGSPDTQYF.

In this sample, this clonotype turned up a few times. The V and J genes are TRBV6-5 and TRBJ1-4, with D hard to call. Germline assignment: CDR1 MNHEY and CDR2 SVGAGI. Trimming removed 0 bases at V and 8 bases at J, with 10 bases between. The CDR3 consists of 14 residues. The CDR3 DNA reads TGTGCCAGCAGTTACTCGACGGCCCAGGAAAAACTGTTTTTT. Its translation: CASSYSTAQEKLFF.

This clonotype was recorded many times. The rearrangement links TRBV24-1 to TRBJ2-3; D gene ambiguous. Germline V gene data show CDR1 as KGHDR and CDR2 as SFDVKD. The CDR3 consists of 13 residues. Trimming took off 4 bases at V and 5 bases at J, with 9 bases between the two ends. CDR3 in amino acids: CATSDPLGDTQYF. The CDR3 bases are TGTGCCACCAGTGACCCCCTCGGAGATACGCAGTATTTT.

Within the sample, this clonotype is medium-sized. The chain recombines TRBV20-1 with TRBJ2-3, with 7 bases lining up with TRBD2. In germline, CDR1 is DFQATT, CDR2 SNEGSKA (reference sequence). With 0 bases clipped from V and 5 bases from J, the junction kept 11 bases outside the gene matches. The CDR3 totals 16 residues. The CDR3 here is CSARDMGEGRIDTQYF. CDR3 DNA: TGCAGTGCTAGAGATATGGGGGAGGGGAGGATAGATACGCAGTATTTT.

By its share, this clonotype is medium-sized (0.01 to 0.1%). J is TRBJ2-7 and V is TRBV7-9, with D possibly being TRBD2 (6 bases). V lost 4 bases and J 0 bases, leaving 19 bases between the germline ends. CDR3 size: 17 residues. The germline gives CDR1 SEHNR, CDR2 FQNEAQ (reference sequence). CDR3 sequence: CASSSRRNGGNSYEQYF. DNA for the CDR3: TGTGCCAGCAGCTCCCGCCGGAACGGGGGAAACTCCTACGAGCAGTACTTC.

For this clonotype: A read error may explain this, as a much larger clone is one base away. This chain links TRBV7-9 with TRBJ1-4; D not resolved. Germline CDR1 is SEHNR and CDR2 is FQNEAQ (reference sequence). CDR3 length equals 16 residues. DNA of the CDR3: TGTGCCAGCAGCTCTAAGCCGGACGGTGCTAATGAAAAACCGTTTTTT. Translated: CASSSKPDGANEKPFF.

There are many counts of this clonotype. The J gene is TRBJ2-3, the V gene TRBV5-1, with D maybe TRBD2 (6 bases). Trimming left V 6 bases short and J 0 bases short, with 14 bases between. The germline V gene has CDR1 SGHRS and CDR2 YFSETQ. The CDR3 has 15 amino acids. The chain's CDR3 is CASTLPGTSTDTQYF. The DNA of the CDR3 is TGCGCCAGCACATTACCTGGGACTAGCACAGATACGCAGTATTTT.

This clonotype has a handful of counts. V gene TRBV12-3 or TRBV12-4 combines with J gene TRBJ1-2; TRBD1 is a possible D gene (6 bases). The CDR3 is 14 amino acids. V lost 5 bases to trimming and J lost 4 bases, with 14 bases between them. CDR3 sequence reads: CASSATGSGYGYTF. CDR3 nucleotide sequence: TGTGCCAGCAGTGCCACAGGGTCCGGCTATGGCTACACCTTC.